The clone carrying this T cell receptor (beta chain) has a count of ten or more. The target antigen is unknown. Germline CDR1 and CDR2: SGHTA and FQGNSA. The CDR3 covers 15 residues. The V end lost 5 bases, the J end lost 0 bases, and 14 bases lay between the germline ends. This sample is drawn from a study of T cell responses to AZD1222 COVID-19 vaccine. The method was immunoSEQ multiplex PCR; TCRdb's version includes in-frame clones alone and lacks a portion of them. The repertoire holds around 130,000 clones, around 83% seen once, with around 3% in the top ten. General study results and limits: Only a handful of AZD1222 recipients were seropositive at baseline. Among vaccine-associated CD4 TCRs, coverage spanned spike, with dominance at 160-218 and 743-854. Reports indicate that nearly half of spike-specific TCRs are directed at unmutated variant regions.

Sequenced here: peripheral blood, sampled 28 days after the second AZD1222 dose. The sequence derives from an adult who received the AZD1222 COVID-19 vaccine. This chain connects TRBV7-2 to TRBJ2-7; TRBD2 might be the D (6 bases). CDR3 protein: CASSRGGRSSYEQYF. The CDR3 DNA is TGTGCCAGCAGCCGTGGGGGGAGGAGCTCCTACGAGCAGTACTTC.